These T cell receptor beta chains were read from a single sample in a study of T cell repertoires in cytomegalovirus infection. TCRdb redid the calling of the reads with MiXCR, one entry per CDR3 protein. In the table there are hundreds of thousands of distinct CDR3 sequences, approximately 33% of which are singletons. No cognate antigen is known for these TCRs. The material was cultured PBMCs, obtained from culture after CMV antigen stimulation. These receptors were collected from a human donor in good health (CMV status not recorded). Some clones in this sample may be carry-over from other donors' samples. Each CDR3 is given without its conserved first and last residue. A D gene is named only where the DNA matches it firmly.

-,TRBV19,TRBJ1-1,ASSENWVNTEAF
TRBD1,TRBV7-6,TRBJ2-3,ASRHPQGDTQY
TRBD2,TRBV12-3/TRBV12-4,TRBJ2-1,ASRPAGGLDEQF
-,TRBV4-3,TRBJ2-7,ASSRGVEGVEQY
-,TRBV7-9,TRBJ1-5,ASSLVHGSPSNQPQH
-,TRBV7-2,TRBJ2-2,ASSPTGLNTGELF
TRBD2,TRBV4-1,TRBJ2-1,ASSQDWSGRANEQF
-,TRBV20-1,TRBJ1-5,SASTTPTQPQH
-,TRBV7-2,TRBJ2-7,ASSRTAYEQY
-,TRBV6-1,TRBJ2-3,ASTDEVGLTDTQY
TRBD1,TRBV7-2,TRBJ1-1,ASSLSRTGLNTEAF
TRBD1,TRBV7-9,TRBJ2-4,ASSSGTGNVLAKNIQY
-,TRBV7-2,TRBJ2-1,ASSLGRVGEQF
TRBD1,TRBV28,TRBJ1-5,ASSPLNPRTGLNQPQH
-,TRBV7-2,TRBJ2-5,ASSFAATQETQY
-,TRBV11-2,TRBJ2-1,ASSLDAGPTEQF
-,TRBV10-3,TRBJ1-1,AIRDDLNTEAF
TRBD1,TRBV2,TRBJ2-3,ASSGRTGGRTDTQY
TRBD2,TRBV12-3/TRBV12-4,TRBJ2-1,ASTPLRAGGIDEQF
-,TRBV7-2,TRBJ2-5,ASSLWGSGETQY
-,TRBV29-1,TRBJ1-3,SVTAGPGNTIY
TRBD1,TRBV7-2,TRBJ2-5,ASTPSRGWGETQY
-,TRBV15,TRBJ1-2,ATSRDLARPNYGYT
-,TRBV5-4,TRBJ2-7,ASRRGGGEQY
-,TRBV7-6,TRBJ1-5,ASSLRESDQPQH
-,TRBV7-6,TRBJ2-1,ASSPGRESKEQF
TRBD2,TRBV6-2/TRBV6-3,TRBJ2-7,ASTPGGTSYEQY
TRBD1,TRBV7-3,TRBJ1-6,ASSLGTGTGSSPLH
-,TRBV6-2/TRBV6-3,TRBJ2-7,ASRGRTPLGEQY
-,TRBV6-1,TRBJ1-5,ASRETDSSNQPQH
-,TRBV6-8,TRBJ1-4,ASSWDGKNEKLF
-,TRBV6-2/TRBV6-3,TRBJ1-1,AILSRLNTEAF
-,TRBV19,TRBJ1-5,ASMDSGQPQH
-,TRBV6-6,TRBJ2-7,ATRLQGSLYEQY
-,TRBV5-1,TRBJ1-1,ASSLEGPQAF
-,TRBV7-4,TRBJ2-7,ASSLVGSEQY
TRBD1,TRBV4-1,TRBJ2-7,ASSLRDRGHEQY
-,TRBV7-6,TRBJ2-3,ASASRRLTDTQY
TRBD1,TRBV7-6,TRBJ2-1,ASSSIRDRGFNEQF
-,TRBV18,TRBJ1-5,ASSPTSGERQPQH